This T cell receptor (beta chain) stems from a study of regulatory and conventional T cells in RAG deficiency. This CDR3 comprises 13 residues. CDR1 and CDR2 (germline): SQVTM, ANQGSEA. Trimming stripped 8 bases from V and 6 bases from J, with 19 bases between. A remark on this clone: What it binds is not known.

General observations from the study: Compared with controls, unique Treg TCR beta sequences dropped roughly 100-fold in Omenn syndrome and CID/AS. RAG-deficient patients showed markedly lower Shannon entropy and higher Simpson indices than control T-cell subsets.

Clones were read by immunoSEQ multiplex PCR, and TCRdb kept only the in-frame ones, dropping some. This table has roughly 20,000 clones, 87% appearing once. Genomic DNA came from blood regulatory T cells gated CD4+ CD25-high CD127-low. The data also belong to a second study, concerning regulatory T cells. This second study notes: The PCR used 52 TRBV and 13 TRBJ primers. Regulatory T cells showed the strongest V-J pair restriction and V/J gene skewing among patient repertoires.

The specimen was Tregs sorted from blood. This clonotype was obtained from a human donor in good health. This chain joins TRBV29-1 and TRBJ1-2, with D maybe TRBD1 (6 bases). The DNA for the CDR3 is TGCAGCACAAGGGGGGGGCAGGTTAATGGCTACACCTTC. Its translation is CSTRGGQVNGYTF.